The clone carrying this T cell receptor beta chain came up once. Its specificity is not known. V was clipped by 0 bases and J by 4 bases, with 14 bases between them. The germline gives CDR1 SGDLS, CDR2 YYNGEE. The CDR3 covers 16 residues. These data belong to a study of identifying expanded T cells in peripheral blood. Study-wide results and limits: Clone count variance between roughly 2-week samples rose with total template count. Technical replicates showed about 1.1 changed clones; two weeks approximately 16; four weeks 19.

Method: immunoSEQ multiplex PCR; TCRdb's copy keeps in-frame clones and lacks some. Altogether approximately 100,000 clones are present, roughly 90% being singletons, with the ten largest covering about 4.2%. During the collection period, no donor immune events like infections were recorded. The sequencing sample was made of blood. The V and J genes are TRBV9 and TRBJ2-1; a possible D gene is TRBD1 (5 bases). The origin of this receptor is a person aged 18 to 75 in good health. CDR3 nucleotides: TGTGCCAGCAGCGTAGGTCGACAGTTTACTTACAATGAGCAGTTCTTC. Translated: CASSVGRQFTYNEQFF.